This T cell receptor beta chain was found in a study of beta chain features in type 1 diabetes. The sequenced template was cDNA made from the entire isolated RNA. Roughly 3.5 million reads per sample on average were obtained from naive, central memory and regulatory T cell samples. Here immunoSEQ multiplex PCR was the method, and the copy in TCRdb shows in-frame clones only, minus some. The table records 970,000 or so clones, about a sixth of them present only once. This clone was found a few times. The antigen remains unidentified. Blood was collected once per donor into heparin, averaging roughly 0.12 L. This CDR3 has 14 amino acids. The ends were cut back, 0 bases at V and 7 bases at J, with 11 bases in the middle. Per the germline V gene, CDR1 is SGHNT and CDR2 is YYREEE (reference sequence). General observations from the study: Patients with type 1 diabetes carried fewer insertions and had more deletions at their VDJ junctions.

The rearrangement links TRBV5-4 to TRBJ2-1; D is uncertain. The sample consisted of naive CD4+ T cells from blood. This sequence originates from a woman in her late teens or twenties in good health. The CDR3 DNA sequence: TGTGCCAGCAGCTTGGAATTACTGGGGAATGAGCAGTTCTTC. As protein: CASSLELLGNEQFF.